The next 20 T cell receptor beta chains were all read from a single sample in a study of cytomegalovirus exposure and HLA in healthy donors. Use of 60 Vbeta and 13 Jbeta primers characterized the PCR. Method: immunoSEQ multiplex PCR; TCRdb's copy keeps in-frame clones and lacks some. The sample data list about 75,000 clones. Sequencing was carried out using PBMCs. The receptors shown here come from a young man in good health and CMV-seropositive.

The V gene is TRBV4-2, the J gene TRBJ2-3; 11 bases are a match to TRBD2. The V gene's germline CDR1 is LGHNA and CDR2 YNFKEQ. Losses at the gene ends were 1 base for V and 4 bases for J; bases not matched to a gene: 1. The length of the CDR3 is 15 residues. The CDR3 DNA is TGTGCCAGCAGCCAAGGGGGACTAGCGGCAGATACGCAGTATTTT. The encoded protein is CASSQGGLAADTQYF.

This chain connects TRBV7-2 to TRBJ2-7, with D perhaps TRBD1 (5 bases). V lost 1 base, J lost 4 bases, and 11 bases lay in between. This CDR3 is 14 amino acids long. CDR1 and CDR2 (germline): SGHTA, FQGNSA. CDR3 DNA: TGTGCCAGCAGCTTAGGACTTAAGGGGTACGAGCAGTACTTC. Protein product: CASSLGLKGYEQYF.

The rearrangement uses TRBV15 and TRBJ1-1; D uncertain. From germline, CDR1 is LNHNV and CDR2 YYDKDF (reference sequence). CDR3 length: 14 amino acids. Trimming stripped 2 bases from V and 6 bases from J, with 13 bases between. CDR3 in amino acids: CATSRYTSGAEAFF. CDR3 nucleotide sequence: TGTGCCACCAGCAGATATACCAGTGGTGCTGAAGCTTTCTTT.

The CDR3 DNA reads TGCGCCAGCAGCTTGGTAGTCGGGGTCAATTCACCCCTCCACTTT. Its translation: CASSLVVGVNSPLHF. The chain uses TRBV5-1 and TRBJ1-6; D unresolved. Germline CDR1 reads SGHRS; CDR2 reads YFSETQ. The CDR3 spans 15 residues. Trimming took off 0 bases at V and 7 bases at J, with 11 bases between the two ends.

The chain joins TRBV19 to TRBJ1-5; possible D gene TRBD1, 6 bases. Germline loops: CDR1 LNHDA, CDR2 SQIVND (reference sequence). Trimming pared 6 bases from V and 6 bases from J, leaving 24 bases between. The CDR3 consists of 17 residues. Written as DNA, the CDR3 is TGTGCCAGTAGCGATAAGAGGGGGGGACTTAGGGTTCAGCCCCAGCATTTT. It codes for CASSDKRGGLRVQPQHF.

V gene TRBV21-1 combines with J gene TRBJ1-5; the table gives TRBD1 as D, unverified against the DNA. TRBV21-1 is described as a pseudogene. This CDR3 is 19 amino acids long. The CDR3 protein is CASSKVLRAETYSNQPQHF. In DNA, the CDR3 is TGTGCCAGCAGCAAAGTTCTCAGGGCGGAAACTTATAGCAATCAGCCCCAGCATTTT.

The chain has TRBV14 and TRBJ2-7; D gene unclear. V gave up 1 base and J gave up 2 bases, with 6 bases separating them. The CDR3 sequence is 13 residues long. Germline V gene sequence: CDR1 SGHDN, CDR2 FVKESK. The CDR3 loop is CASSQVLTYEQYF. The CDR3 region has the DNA TGTGCCAGCAGCCAAGTTTTAACCTACGAGCAGTACTTC.

This chain joins TRBV2 and TRBJ2-7, with D possibly TRBD1 on 6 matching bases. The CDR3 spans 15 residues. The ends were cut back, 7 bases at V and 2 bases at J, with 18 bases in the middle. Germline lookup yields CDR1 SNHLY and CDR2 FYNNEI. CDR3: CASIIRTVRPYEQYF. The CDR3, as DNA: TGTGCCAGCATTATAAGGACAGTTAGGCCCTACGAGCAGTACTTC.

The rearrangement uses TRBV29-1 and TRBJ2-5; TRBD2 agrees at 7 bases. The CDR3 runs 13 residues. With 6 bases clipped from V and 5 bases from J, the junction kept 9 bases outside the gene matches. Germline CDR1 is SQVTM and CDR2 is ANQGSEA. The CDR3 sequence: CSVGGGLKETQYF. CDR3 nucleotide sequence: TGCAGCGTGGGGGGGGGTCTGAAGGAGACCCAGTACTTC.

This CDR3 is CASSLKALRTSGQETQYF. The CDR3, as DNA: TGTGCCAGCAGTTTAAAGGCCCTCAGGACTAGCGGCCAAGAGACCCAGTACTTC. The rearrangement joins TRBV27 to TRBJ2-5, with 10 positions matching TRBD2. CDR3 length: 18 residues. From germline, CDR1 is MNHEY and CDR2 SMNVEV (reference sequence). With 2 bases clipped from V and 1 base from J, the junction kept 10 bases outside the gene matches.

Concerning this clone: This sample also contains other DNA sequences that code for the same CDR3. The V call is TRBV4-2, the J call TRBJ1-2; tentative D call: TRBD1 (5 bases). Germline CDR1 is LGHNA and CDR2 is YNFKEQ. The ends were cut back, 1 base at V and 2 bases at J, with 8 bases in the middle. There are 14 residues in the CDR3. CDR3 sequence (DNA): TGTGCCAGCAGCCAAGTAGGGGCAAACTATGGCTACACCTTC. Translation gives CASSQVGANYGYTF.

This chain links TRBV2 with TRBJ2-1; 9 bases match TRBD2. V lost 0 bases and J lost 7; bases outside the gene matches: 7. CDR1 and CDR2 from the germline V gene are SNHLY and FYNNEI. The CDR3 contains 16 residues. CDR3 DNA sequence: TGTGCCAGCAGTGAAGCACGCGGGGGGGCGCAAAATGAGCAGTTCTTC. It yields the protein CASSEARGGAQNEQFF.

The chain is built from TRBV4-2 and TRBJ1-2, with D perhaps TRBD1 (5 bases). Trimming removed 0 bases at V and 4 bases at J, with 21 bases between. In germline, CDR1 is LGHNA, CDR2 YNFKEQ. This CDR3 has 18 residues. The CDR3 region has the DNA TGTGCCAGCAGCCAAGATCTTTCGGCCCCAGGGAAGTTCTATGGCTACACCTTC. Amino acid sequence: CASSQDLSAPGKFYGYTF.

The chain couples TRBV7-9 to TRBJ2-5; TRBD2 might be the D (7 bases). The length of the CDR3 is 16 residues. CDR1 is SEHNR and CDR2 is FQNEAQ in the germline V gene (reference sequence). Trimming pared 5 bases from V and 1 base from J, leaving 17 bases between. The CDR3 spells CASSPQGGGTQETQYF. In DNA, the CDR3 is TGTGCCAGCAGCCCACAAGGGGGGGGGACCCAAGAGACCCAGTACTTC.

V and J are TRBV7-9 and TRBJ2-5; perhaps TRBD1 as D (6 bases). The J call is in doubt because the DNA end fits TRBJ2-7 better. The CDR3 totals 13 residues. The V gene's germline CDR1 is SEHNR and CDR2 FQNEAQ (reference sequence). This CDR3 is CASSDRLLHEQYF. The CDR3 nucleotides read TGTGCCAGCAGCGACAGGTTGCTTCACGAGCAGTACTTC.

CDR3 region: CASSLEAGGYNEQFF. Written as DNA, the CDR3 is TGTGCCAGCAGCTTAGAAGCGGGAGGGTACAATGAGCAGTTCTTC. V is TRBV7-2 and J is TRBJ2-1; 10 nucleotides line up with TRBD2. The CDR3 spans 15 residues. From germline, CDR1 is SGHTA and CDR2 FQGNSA. V dropped 1 base and J dropped 4; count of bases not matched to a gene: 1.

This chain's CDR3 is CATAGTGYYNSPLHF. DNA of the CDR3: TGTGCCACCGCTGGGACAGGATACTATAATTCACCCCTCCACTTT. This rearrangement joins TRBV28 to TRBJ1-6; 8 nucleotides match TRBD1. Germline V CDR1 and CDR2: MDHEN, SYDVKM. Germline trimming cut 10 bases from V and 3 bases from J; bases unmatched to any gene: 8. This CDR3 has 15 amino acids.

CDR3 in DNA: TGTGCCAGCAGTGAAAATTCGGGGGGGGCCGGGGAGCTGTTTTTT. It codes for CASSENSGGAGELFF. The V gene is TRBV6-1, the J gene TRBJ2-2, with 8 bases lining up with TRBD2. This CDR3 spans 15 amino acids. Germline CDR1 is MNHNS and CDR2 is SASEGT. J gave up 6 bases and V 2 bases, and 5 bases lay outside the gene matches.

J is TRBJ2-3 and V is TRBV19; D not resolved. Germline V CDR1 and CDR2: LNHDA, SQIVND (reference sequence). The CDR3 runs 11 residues. V was pared by 4 bases and J by 4 bases, with 3 bases between. The CDR3 DNA is TGTGCCAGTAGTACGGCAGATACGCAGTATTTT. Protein product: CASSTADTQYF.

The chain employs TRBV6-4 and TRBJ2-1, with D perhaps matching TRBD2 (7 bases). Trimming took 1 base from V and 5 from J, leaving 15 bases between them. CDR1 and CDR2 from the germline V gene are MRHNA and SNTAGT. The CDR3 has 16 amino acids. CDR3 sequence reads: CASSDWGGVGHNEQFF. For the CDR3, the DNA is TGTGCCAGCAGTGACTGGGGGGGCGTAGGCCACAATGAGCAGTTCTTC.